The rows below give T cell receptor beta chains drawn from one sample of a study of T cell responses to AZD1222 COVID-19 vaccine. Sequencing was performed with immunoSEQ multiplex PCR; in TCRdb, only in-frame clones are kept and a portion is missing. The sample lists about 120,000 clones; around nine tenths were seen once. The sample consisted of peripheral blood, taken on day 0 of AZD1222 vaccination. The origin of the receptors is an adult in good health. The CDR3 runs from the conserved cysteine through the conserved F or W. D genes are given only for firm matches. Not every row has a clone size; where given, it reads once, few, many or a size class.

V: TRBV6-2/TRBV6-3; size: -; D: -; J: TRBJ2-3; CDR3: CASSYARVRVTQYF; DNA: TGTGCCAGCAGTTACGCCCGTGTTAGGGTTACGCAGTATTTT
V: TRBV5-1; size: once; D: TRBD1; J: TRBJ1-2; CDR3: CASSLWGTTGGEGPYGYTF; DNA: TGCGCCAGCAGCTTGTGGGGGACCACAGGGGGCGAGGGACCTTATGGCTACACCTTC
V: TRBV5-1; size: -; D: TRBD2; J: TRBJ2-7; CDR3: CASSLVLAGDPAYEQYF; DNA: TGCGCCAGCAGCTTGGTACTAGCGGGAGACCCCGCCTACGAGCAGTACTTC
V: TRBV5-1; size: -; D: -; J: TRBJ1-1; CDR3: CASSLGQPNTEAFF; DNA: TGCGCCAGCAGCCTTGGACAGCCAAACACTGAAGCTTTCTTT
V: TRBV24-1; size: -; D: TRBD1; J: TRBJ2-7; CDR3: CATSDVGTGDEQYF; DNA: TGTGCCACCAGTGATGTCGGGACAGGGGACGAGCAGTACTTC
V: TRBV7-2; size: -; D: -; J: TRBJ2-5; CDR3: CASNPAGRATQYF; DNA: TGTGCCAGCAACCCCGCGGGGAGAGCTACCCAGTACTTC
V: TRBV6-2/TRBV6-3; size: -; D: TRBD1; J: TRBJ1-3; CDR3: CASSPTGDLGNTIYF; DNA: TGTGCCAGCAGTCCGACAGGGGATCTTGGAAACACCATATATTTT
V: TRBV15; size: -; D: TRBD2; J: TRBJ2-3; CDR3: CATSRDLLAGSTDTQYF; DNA: TGTGCCACCAGCAGAGATCTCTTAGCGGGGAGCACAGATACGCAGTATTTT
V: TRBV25-1; size: -; D: -; J: TRBJ2-5; CDR3: CASSEEGRAKETQYF; DNA: TGTGCCAGCAGTGAGGAGGGCAGGGCCAAAGAGACCCAGTACTTC
V: TRBV5-1; size: once; D: TRBD1; J: TRBJ1-2; CDR3: CASSLFGTGASLGYGYTF; DNA: TGCGCCAGCAGCCTCTTCGGGACAGGGGCCTCTCTAGGCTATGGCTACACCTTC
V: TRBV10-3; size: -; D: TRBD1; J: TRBJ1-1; CDR3: CATRQGWNTEAFF; DNA: TGTGCCACCCGACAGGGGTGGAACACTGAAGCTTTCTTT
V: TRBV6-2/TRBV6-3; size: many; D: TRBD2; J: TRBJ2-1; CDR3: CASSFETLAGGGNEQFF; DNA: TGTGCCAGCAGTTTCGAAACTCTAGCGGGAGGAGGGAATGAGCAGTTCTTC
V: TRBV11-2; size: -; D: TRBD1; J: TRBJ2-7; CDR3: CASSLGTGVYEQYF; DNA: TGTGCCAGCAGCTTAGGCACAGGGGTCTACGAGCAGTACTTC
V: TRBV18; size: -; D: -; J: TRBJ2-7; CDR3: CASSRDGTYEQYF; DNA: TGTGCCAGCTCACGCGATGGCACCTACGAGCAGTACTTC
V: TRBV6-5; size: -; D: -; J: TRBJ1-1; CDR3: CASRIDMNTEAFF; DNA: TGTGCCAGCAGGATAGATATGAACACTGAAGCTTTCTTT
V: TRBV7-2; size: -; D: -; J: TRBJ1-3; CDR3: CASSPQGNTIYF; DNA: TGTGCCAGCAGCCCACAGGGAAACACCATATATTTT
V: TRBV5-1; size: -; D: TRBD2; J: TRBJ2-7; CDR3: CASSLDWGGDEQYF; DNA: TGCGCCAGCAGCTTGGATTGGGGAGGGGACGAGCAGTACTTC
V: TRBV7-9; size: -; D: TRBD2; J: TRBJ2-1; CDR3: CAGRASGDNEQFF; DNA: TGTGCCGGGCGGGCTAGCGGGGACAATGAGCAGTTCTTC
V: TRBV5-1; size: -; D: -; J: TRBJ1-5; CDR3: CASSLVGTQPQHF; DNA: TGCGCCAGCAGCTTGGTCGGGACTCAGCCCCAGCATTTT
V: TRBV9; size: -; D: -; J: TRBJ1-2; CDR3: CASSVDEASNGYTF; DNA: TGTGCCAGCAGCGTAGATGAAGCTAGCAATGGCTACACCTTC
V: TRBV4-3; size: -; D: TRBD1; J: TRBJ1-4; CDR3: CASSHTLPGQGAVSEKLFF; DNA: TGCGCCAGCAGCCACACCCTCCCGGGACAGGGGGCGGTGAGTGAAAAACTGTTTTTT
V: TRBV5-6; size: once; D: -; J: TRBJ1-3; CDR3: CASSGDFSGNTIYF; DNA: TGTGCCAGCAGCGGGGACTTCTCTGGAAACACCATATATTTT
V: TRBV2; size: -; D: TRBD1; J: TRBJ2-2; CDR3: CASSVTGGQGTGELFF; DNA: TGTGCCAGCAGTGTGACAGGGGGCCAAGGTACCGGGGAGCTGTTTTTT
V: TRBV7-2; size: once; D: TRBD2; J: TRBJ2-4; CDR3: CASSLAGGHIQYF; DNA: TGTGCCAGCAGCTTAGCGGGAGGGCACATTCAGTACTTC
V: TRBV15; size: -; D: TRBD1; J: TRBJ1-4; CDR3: CATSRRDRGRGNEKLFF; DNA: TGTGCCACCAGCAGGAGGGACAGGGGACGGGGGAATGAAAAACTGTTTTTT
V: TRBV19; size: -; D: -; J: TRBJ2-3; CDR3: CASSIPGRSTDTQYF; DNA: TGTGCCAGTAGTATCCCCGGGAGAAGCACAGATACGCAGTATTTT
V: TRBV28; size: -; D: -; J: TRBJ1-4; CDR3: CAILNRGQSNEKLFF; DNA: TGTGCCATCCTAAATCGGGGGCAGAGTAATGAAAAACTGTTTTTT
V: TRBV19; size: -; D: TRBD1; J: TRBJ2-2; CDR3: CASSTGTGWSGELFF; DNA: TGTGCCAGTAGTACCGGGACAGGGTGGTCCGGGGAGCTGTTTTTT
V: TRBV29-1; size: -; D: -; J: TRBJ1-3; CDR3: CSVLGSTGNTIYF; DNA: TGCAGCGTTTTAGGGAGCACTGGAAACACCATATATTTT
V: TRBV7-2; size: -; D: TRBD2; J: TRBJ2-1; CDR3: CASSLGAGASYNEQFF; DNA: TGTGCCAGCAGCTTGGGAGCGGGAGCCTCCTACAATGAGCAGTTCTTC
V: TRBV4-1; size: -; D: TRBD1; J: TRBJ1-3; CDR3: CASSQAGGFGNTIYF; DNA: TGCGCCAGCAGCCAGGCAGGGGGATTCGGAAACACCATATATTTT
V: TRBV28; size: -; D: -; J: TRBJ1-5; CDR3: CAGRRSNQPQHF; DNA: TGTGCCGGGAGGAGGAGCAATCAGCCCCAGCATTTT
V: TRBV5-1; size: -; D: -; J: TRBJ1-1; CDR3: CASSTARRNTEAFF; DNA: TGCGCCAGCAGTACTGCCCGGAGGAACACTGAAGCTTTCTTT
V: TRBV5-1; size: -; D: TRBD1; J: TRBJ2-7; CDR3: CASSVGLLGQVTYEQYF; DNA: TGCGCCAGCAGCGTAGGACTTTTGGGACAGGTGACCTACGAGCAGTACTTC
V: TRBV7-8; size: -; D: -; J: TRBJ1-1; CDR3: CASSLGRRSATEAFF; DNA: TGTGCCAGCAGCTTAGGGAGGAGGTCCGCCACTGAAGCTTTCTTT
V: TRBV5-1; size: -; D: -; J: TRBJ2-1; CDR3: CASSLGRSNYNEQFF; DNA: TGCGCCAGCAGCTTGGGGAGATCCAACTACAATGAGCAGTTCTTC
V: TRBV11-2; size: once; D: -; J: TRBJ2-3; CDR3: CASSLARAEDTQYF; DNA: TGTGCCAGCAGCTTAGCCAGGGCGGAAGATACGCAGTATTTT
V: TRBV6-2/TRBV6-3; size: -; D: TRBD2; J: TRBJ2-5; CDR3: CASSLGTTETQYF; DNA: TGTGCCAGCAGTCTCGGGACTACGGAGACCCAGTACTTC
V: TRBV19; size: -; D: -; J: TRBJ2-7; CDR3: CASSTSGEGYEQYF; DNA: TGTGCCAGTAGTACATCAGGGGAGGGCTACGAGCAGTACTTC